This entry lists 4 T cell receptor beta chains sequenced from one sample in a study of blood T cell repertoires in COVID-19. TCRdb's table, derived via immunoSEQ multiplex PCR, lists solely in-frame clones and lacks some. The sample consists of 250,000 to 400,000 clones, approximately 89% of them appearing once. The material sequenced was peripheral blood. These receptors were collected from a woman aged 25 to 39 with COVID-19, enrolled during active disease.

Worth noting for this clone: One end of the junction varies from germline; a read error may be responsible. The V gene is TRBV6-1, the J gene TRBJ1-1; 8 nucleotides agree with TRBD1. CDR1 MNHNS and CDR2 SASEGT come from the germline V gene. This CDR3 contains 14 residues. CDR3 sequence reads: CASREGQGYTEAFF. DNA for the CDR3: TGTGCCAGCAGGGAAGGACAGGGATACACTGAAGCTTTCTTT.

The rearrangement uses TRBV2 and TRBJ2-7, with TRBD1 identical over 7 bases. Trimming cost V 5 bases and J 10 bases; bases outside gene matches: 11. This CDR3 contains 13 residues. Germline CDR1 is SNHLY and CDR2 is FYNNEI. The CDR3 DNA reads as TGTGCCAGCAGTAGAACAGGGGCCCACCTTCAGTACGTC. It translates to CASSRTGAHLQYV.

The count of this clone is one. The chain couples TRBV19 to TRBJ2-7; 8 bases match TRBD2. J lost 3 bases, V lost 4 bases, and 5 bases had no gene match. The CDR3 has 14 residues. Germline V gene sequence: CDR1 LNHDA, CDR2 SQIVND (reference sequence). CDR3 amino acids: CASSRGRGGYEQYF. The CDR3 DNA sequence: TGTGCCAGTAGTAGGGGCCGGGGGGGCTACGAGCAGTACTTC.

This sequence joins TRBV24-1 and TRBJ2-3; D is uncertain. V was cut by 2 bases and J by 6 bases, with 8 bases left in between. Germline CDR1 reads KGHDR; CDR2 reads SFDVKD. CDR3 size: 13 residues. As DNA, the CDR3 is TGTGCCACCAGTGATTCCGACATGGATACGCAGTATTTT. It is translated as CATSDSDMDTQYF.